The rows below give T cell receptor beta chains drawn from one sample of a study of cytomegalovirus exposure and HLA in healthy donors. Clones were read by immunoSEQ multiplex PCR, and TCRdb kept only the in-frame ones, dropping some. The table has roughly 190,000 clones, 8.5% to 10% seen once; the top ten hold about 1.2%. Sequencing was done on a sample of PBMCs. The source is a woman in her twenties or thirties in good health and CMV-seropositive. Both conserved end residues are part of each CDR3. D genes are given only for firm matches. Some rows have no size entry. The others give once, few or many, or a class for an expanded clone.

CASTSLAKNIQYF	TGTGCCAGTACCTCTCTTGCCAAAAACATTCAGTACTTC	TRBV19	13	TRBJ2-4	.	few
CASSGQGVGGYTF	TGTGCCAGCAGCGGACAGGGGGTTGGGGGCTACACCTTC	TRBV9	13	TRBJ1-2	TRBD1	few
CASSQDLAVWGDTGELFF	TGTGCCAGCAGCCAAGATTTAGCCGTTTGGGGGGACACCGGGGAGCTGTTTTTT	TRBV4-2	18	TRBJ2-2	.	.
CASSRGRGEAFF	TGTGCCAGCAGCCGGGGCAGGGGTGAAGCTTTCTTT	TRBV27	12	TRBJ1-1	.	.
CASSPGLTDTQYF	TGTGCCAGCAGCCCGGGACTTACAGATACGCAGTATTTT	TRBV7-6	13	TRBJ2-3	.	few
CASSIGGTEAFF	TGTGCCAGCAGCATCGGGGGTACTGAAGCTTTCTTT	TRBV9	12	TRBJ1-1	.	few
CASKSQVYQETQYF	TGTGCCAGCAAATCCCAGGTCTACCAAGAGACCCAGTACTTC	TRBV2	14	TRBJ2-5	.	.
CASSSDRSSYNEQFF	TGTGCCAGCAGCTCGGACAGGAGCTCCTACAATGAGCAGTTCTTC	TRBV7-3	15	TRBJ2-1	TRBD1	.
CASSEERNNEQFF	TGTGCCAGCAGTGAAGAGAGAAACAATGAGCAGTTCTTC	TRBV2	13	TRBJ2-1	.	.
CSGLELNIQYF	TGCAGTGGACTAGAATTAAACATTCAGTACTTC	TRBV20-1	11	TRBJ2-4	.	few
CASSPTTGPADEQYF	TGTGCCAGTAGTCCGACGACAGGGCCCGCGGACGAGCAGTACTTC	TRBV19	15	TRBJ2-7	TRBD1	many
CASSWTGPTGELFF	TGCGCCAGCAGCTGGACAGGCCCCACCGGGGAGCTGTTTTTT	TRBV5-1	14	TRBJ2-2	TRBD1	few
CASSLTSGRIGDTQYF	TGTGCCAGCAGCTTAACTAGCGGGAGAATAGGAGATACGCAGTATTTT	TRBV7-8	16	TRBJ2-3	TRBD2	few
CASSAQGGEKLFF	TGTGCCAGCAGCGCCCAGGGGGGTGAAAAACTGTTTTTT	TRBV12-1	13	TRBJ1-4	.	.